Listed below are T cell receptor beta chains from one sample, sequenced in a study of blood T cell repertoires in COVID-19. The data were produced by immunoSEQ multiplex PCR, yet TCRdb's version contains in-frame clones alone and is incomplete. The profile shows 150,000 to 200,000 clones, approximately 84% of them singletons. What was sequenced was peripheral blood. These receptors were collected from a human donor with acute or convalescent COVID-19. The donor label of this sample is uncertain. Both conserved end residues are part of each CDR3. Fields, in order: clone size, J gene, V gene, D gene, CDR3 protein, CDR3 DNA. A D gene is named only where the DNA matches it firmly. Rows may omit the clone size; those that give it use once, few, many or a size class.

.,TRBJ2-1,TRBV6-5,TRBD2,CASRGTSVYNEQFF,TGTGCCAGCAGGGGGACTAGCGTATACAATGAGCAGTTCTTC
.,TRBJ1-2,TRBV28,TRBD1,CASTSGQGALGYTF,TGTGCCAGCACCTCGGGACAGGGGGCCCTCGGCTACACCTTC
few,TRBJ1-1,TRBV29-1,.,CSVEARQNTEAFF,TGCAGCGTTGAGGCCCGACAGAACACTGAAGCTTTCTTT
.,TRBJ2-2,TRBV19,.,CASSPAPRGTGELFF,TGTGCCAGTAGTCCCGCTCCCCGGGGCACCGGGGAGCTGTTTTTT
.,TRBJ1-5,TRBV19,TRBD1,CASSLQQGQYQPQHF,TGTGCCAGTAGCCTGCAACAGGGGCAATATCAGCCCCAGCATTTT
.,TRBJ1-2,TRBV5-1,TRBD1,CASSLQSSDREGYTF,TGCGCCAGCAGCTTGCAGTCGTCGGACAGGGAAGGCTACACCTTC
.,TRBJ2-1,TRBV6-4,TRBD1,CASSSSTQGASYNEQFF,TGTGCCAGCAGTTCTTCTACTCAGGGGGCCTCCTACAATGAGCAGTTCTTC
.,TRBJ2-3,TRBV18,TRBD2,CASSPYVLSGRAGSTDTQYF,TGTGCCAGCTCACCATACGTCCTTAGCGGGAGGGCCGGTTCAACAGATACGCAGTATTTT
.,TRBJ1-2,TRBV6-5,TRBD1,CASSYSPRGLNGYTF,TGTGCCAGCAGTTACTCGCCCAGGGGGTTAAATGGCTACACCTTC
.,TRBJ2-1,TRBV5-6,TRBD2,CASSTRLAWFF,TGTGCCAGCAGCACTCGACTAGCGTGGTTCTTC
.,TRBJ2-5,TRBV27,TRBD1,CASRRTGSQETQYF,TGTGCCAGCAGGCGGACAGGGAGCCAAGAGACCCAGTACTTC
many,TRBJ2-2,TRBV29-1,.,CSVGEQGNTGELFF,TGCAGCGTTGGGGAACAGGGTAACACCGGGGAGCTGTTTTTT
.,TRBJ2-3,TRBV14,.,CASIAPTFTDTQYF,TGTGCCAGCATAGCCCCCACTTTCACAGATACGCAGTATTTT
.,TRBJ2-5,TRBV5-1,TRBD1,CATSTGGGETQYF,TGCGCCACCTCGACAGGGGGGGGAGAGACCCAGTACTTC
.,TRBJ1-5,TRBV5-5,.,CASSLVAVGNQPQHF,TGTGCCAGCAGCTTGGTAGCAGTTGGCAATCAGCCCCAGCATTTT
.,TRBJ1-1,TRBV7-6,.,CASSLVGGAMNTEAFF,TGTGCCAGCAGCTTAGTCGGGGGGGCAATGAACACTGAAGCTTTCTTT
.,TRBJ1-1,TRBV5-1,.,CASTQGNWVNTEAFF,TGCGCCAGCACCCAGGGTAATTGGGTGAACACTGAAGCTTTCTTT
.,TRBJ2-7,TRBV2,.,CASGGAPGAFIYEQYF,TGTGCCAGCGGGGGGGCCCCGGGGGCTTTTATCTACGAGCAGTACTTC
few,TRBJ1-1,TRBV3-1/TRBV3-2,.,CASSQGARGEAFF,TGTGCCAGCAGCCAAGGGGCGAGGGGGGAAGCTTTCTTT
few,TRBJ2-5,TRBV14,TRBD2,CASSFGTRQETQYF,TGTGCCAGCAGCTTCGGGACTAGACAAGAGACCCAGTACTTC
.,TRBJ1-1,TRBV5-1,.,CASSFGPIEAFF,TGCGCCAGCAGCTTTGGCCCGATCGAAGCTTTCTTT
.,TRBJ1-5,TRBV11-2,TRBD1,CASSLEGQGNQPQHF,TGTGCCAGCAGCTTAGAGGGACAGGGCAATCAGCCCCAGCATTTT
.,TRBJ2-7,TRBV12-3/TRBV12-4,.,CASSFSYEQYF,TGTGCCAGCAGTTTCAGTTACGAGCAGTACTTC
.,TRBJ1-2,TRBV5-4,.,CASSSKGDYGYTF,TGTGCCAGCAGCTCGAAGGGGGACTATGGCTACACCTTC
.,TRBJ2-1,TRBV5-5,TRBD2,CASSPVGRGAVNEQFF,TGTGCCAGCAGCCCTGTGGGGCGGGGGGCGGTGAATGAGCAGTTCTTC
once,TRBJ2-7,TRBV10-2,TRBD1,CASMGQGFDEQYF,TGCGCCAGCATGGGACAGGGTTTCGACGAGCAGTACTTC
.,TRBJ2-3,TRBV9,.,CASSVAGALGTDTQYF,TGTGCCAGCAGCGTAGCAGGCGCCCTGGGCACAGATACGCAGTATTTT
.,TRBJ2-1,TRBV27,.,CASSPEVLTGNEQFF,TGTGCCAGCAGTCCCGAGGTCCTTACGGGGAATGAGCAGTTCTTC
.,TRBJ2-7,TRBV6-6,TRBD1,CASSRDSYEQYF,TGTGCCAGCAGCCGGGACAGCTACGAGCAGTACTTC
.,TRBJ1-3,TRBV30,.,CAWSVRGTAGNTIYF,TGTGCCTGGAGTGTACGGGGAACAGCTGGAAACACCATATATTTT
.,TRBJ2-4,TRBV14,TRBD1,CASSPGTGGVIQYF,TGTGCCAGCAGCCCCGGGACAGGGGGAGTCATTCAGTACTTC
.,TRBJ2-1,TRBV28,.,CASSLLSNYNEQFF,TGTGCCAGCAGTTTACTTAGCAACTACAATGAGCAGTTCTTC
.,TRBJ1-2,TRBV2,.,CASNIWAGSHGYTF,TGTGCCAGCAATATCTGGGCGGGGTCCCATGGCTACACCTTC